This T cell receptor (beta chain) appears in the sequencing data of a study of OX40 agonist ivuxolimab in advanced cancers. General study results and limits: Among the lowest levels of clonal expansion were found in partial responders at 0.1-3.0 mg/kg.

The protocol was immunoSEQ multiplex PCR, while the TCRdb copy is restricted to in-frame clones and leaves out a portion. The data show tens of thousands of clones, approximately 90% seen once. Regarding this clone: What it binds is not known.

CDR3 size: 12 residues. Germline lookup yields CDR1 SGHRS and CDR2 YFSETQ. Trimming left V 3 bases short and J 3 bases short, with 7 bases between. Sample: CD4+ or CD8+ T cells sorted from blood, taken in a trial of the OX40 agonist ivuxolimab. This sequence originates from an adult with an advanced solid tumor such as melanoma, head and neck, liver or kidney cancer. The chain uses TRBV5-1 and TRBJ2-7, with D hard to call. DNA of the CDR3: TGCGCCAGCAGCTCCTCTCGCTACGAGCAGTACTTC. It yields the protein CASSSSRYEQYF.